These 24 T cell receptor beta chains originate from one sample sequenced in a study of follicular helper T cells after annual influenza vaccination. Time point noted: 2015-2016 season, pre-vaccination. Sequencing used immunoSEQ multiplex PCR; TCRdb keeps in-frame clones, though not all of them. The sample holds about 12,000 clones; roughly three quarters are singletons and the top ten take 3% to 4%. The specimen was CXCR5+ CD38- circulating T follicular helper cells from blood, collected on the day of influenza vaccination. Subset meaning: circulating Tfh, non-naive CD4+CXCR5+PD-1+ (ICOS+CD38+ or ICOS-CD38-). The source of these receptors is an adult who received the influenza vaccine.

J is TRBJ1-3 and V is TRBV4-3, with 7 bases that match TRBD1. The germline V gene encodes CDR1 LGHNA and CDR2 YSLEER. With 1 base clipped from V and 1 base from J, the junction kept 7 bases outside the gene matches. The CDR3 sequence is 17 residues long. CDR3 sequence: CASSQAAGGTSGNTIYF. As DNA, the CDR3 is TGCGCCAGCAGCCAAGCGGCAGGGGGAACATCTGGAAACACCATATATTTT.

The chain links TRBV5-5 to TRBJ1-5; perhaps TRBD1 as D (6 bases). Trimming cost V 0 bases and J 6 bases, with 10 bases left between them. Germline CDR1 reads SGHKS; CDR2 reads YYEKEE (reference sequence). The CDR3 is 14 amino acids. CDR3 amino acids: CASSLGGGSQPQHF. The CDR3 DNA reads as TGTGCCAGCAGCTTGGGGGGGGGCAGTCAGCCCCAGCATTTT.

This chain uses TRBV7-6 with TRBJ1-1; a possible D gene is TRBD1 (6 bases). V was clipped by 2 bases and J by 1 base, with 8 bases between them. The CDR3 is 14 amino acids. Germline values: CDR1 SGHVS, CDR2 FNYEAQ. CDR3 sequence reads: CASSLRGANTEAFF. The CDR3 nucleotides read TGTGCCAGCAGCTTAAGGGGGGCGAACACTGAAGCTTTCTTT.

V usage is TRBV5-1 and J usage is TRBJ1-3; the match to TRBD1 covers 9 bases. The germline V gene has CDR1 SGHRS and CDR2 YFSETQ. Unmatched junction bases numbered 1, after V lost 0 bases and J lost 3 bases. The CDR3 is made up of 15 amino acids. CDR3 DNA sequence: TGCGCCAGCAGCTTGGGGGACAGGGATGGAAACACCATATATTTT. Its translation: CASSLGDRDGNTIYF. Looking up the rest from reference TRBV5-1 and TRBJ1-3 gives the full variable domain: KAGVTQTPRYLIKTRGQQVTLSCSPISGHRSVSWYQQTPGQGLQFLFEYFSETQRNKGNFPGRFSGRQFSNSRSEMNVSTLELGDSALYLCASSLGDRDGNTIYFGEGSWLTVV.

The gene calls are TRBV7-2 and TRBJ2-1, with 10 bases fitting TRBD1. This CDR3 is built from 15 residues. Germline V gene sequence: CDR1 SGHTA, CDR2 FQGNSA. V lost 4 bases, J lost 5 bases, and 5 bases stayed unmatched. CDR3 coding DNA: TGTGCCAGCAGCTCCGGACAGGGGGTGAACAATGAGCAGTTCTTC. It codes for CASSSGQGVNNEQFF.

The chain couples TRBV12-5 to TRBJ2-5; 7 bases are shared with TRBD2. With V trimmed by 4 bases and J by 1 base, 3 bases remained unmatched. The CDR3 length is 14 residues. CDR1 is LGHNT and CDR2 is FRNRAP in the germline V gene. The CDR3 spells CASGWGGSQETQYF. The CDR3 nucleotides read TGTGCTAGTGGTTGGGGGGGGAGCCAAGAGACCCAGTACTTC.

This clone was counted a few times. This chain uses TRBV18 with TRBJ1-1, with D possibly matching TRBD1 (6 bases). CDR1 KGHSH and CDR2 LQKENI come from the germline V gene. V lost 0 bases, J lost 1 base, and 15 bases lay in between. The length of the CDR3 is 17 residues. Written as DNA, the CDR3 is TGTGCCAGCTCACCACCAGGGGGGCTGAAGAGGAACACTGAAGCTTTCTTT. Translating gives CASSPPGGLKRNTEAFF.

CDR3 loop: CASRRDWVSYEQYF. As DNA, the CDR3 is TGCGCCAGCAGGAGGGACTGGGTCTCCTACGAGCAGTACTTC. The chain uses TRBV10-2 and TRBJ2-7; D is perhaps TRBD2 (6 bases). Trimming removed 6 bases from V and 0 bases from J, with 12 bases in between. This CDR3 has 14 amino acids. CDR1 and CDR2 (germline): WSHSY, SAAADI.

CDR3 in DNA: TGCGCCAGCAGCTTGCAACCCGCGGGGACAGCGAATTCACCCCTCCACTTT. It specifies CASSLQPAGTANSPLHF. The chain recombines TRBV5-1 with TRBJ1-6, with 7 nucleotides matching TRBD1. CDR3 size: 17 residues. Germline trimming cut 1 base from V and 7 bases from J; bases unmatched to any gene: 11. Germline CDR1 SGHRS, CDR2 YFSETQ.

This clone is a singleton in its sample. This sequence joins TRBV29-1 and TRBJ1-4; TRBD1 might be the D (5 bases). The CDR3 is made up of 13 amino acids. In germline, CDR1 is SQVTM, CDR2 ANQGSEA. The germline V and J ends were trimmed by 6 bases and 4 bases, with 12 bases remaining between them. The CDR3 DNA reads as TGCAGCGTCCTTCTTGACAGTAATGAAAAACTGTTTTTT. Amino acid sequence: CSVLLDSNEKLFF.

V is TRBV11-1 and J is TRBJ1-5; TRBD1 aligns across 8 bases. The J segment lost 1 base and the V segment lost 4 bases, leaving 6 bases of the junction unmatched. This CDR3 has 16 amino acids. Looked up from germline, CDR1 is SGHAT and CDR2 is FQDESV (reference sequence). CDR3 DNA sequence: TGTGCCAGCAGCTCACGCGGGACAGGAAGCAATCAGCCCCAGCATTTT. Protein product: CASSSRGTGSNQPQHF.

The chain combines TRBV6-5 with TRBJ1-1; no clear D. The CDR3 spans 16 residues. V was shortened by 2 bases and J by 3 bases, with 16 bases between the two germline ends. Germline V lookup: CDR1 MNHEY, CDR2 SVGAGI. The CDR3 loop is CASSYRRSRPYTEAFF. As DNA, the CDR3 is TGTGCCAGCAGTTACCGAAGGAGCCGGCCTTACACTGAAGCTTTCTTT.

The chain couples TRBV29-1 to TRBJ1-1; D ambiguous. CDR1 and CDR2 from the germline V gene are SQVTM and ANQGSEA. The CDR3 covers 14 residues. Trimming left V 4 bases short and J 3 bases short, with 15 bases between. The CDR3 coding sequence is TGCAGCGTTGCCAAGGTTATAAGGTACACTGAAGCTTTCTTT. It encodes CSVAKVIRYTEAFF.

The V gene is TRBV12-1, the J gene TRBJ1-5. TRBV12-1 is annotated as a pseudogene. This CDR3 is 15 amino acids long. The CDR3 DNA is TGTGCCAGCAGCTTTGGGGGAGATAGCAATCAGCCCCAGCATTTT. Translating gives CASSFGGDSNQPQHF.

V usage is TRBV11-3 and J usage is TRBJ2-3, with D tentatively TRBD1 (5 bases). V was trimmed by 5 bases and J by 0 bases, leaving 15 bases between them. The germline CDR1 and CDR2 sequences are SGHNT and YENEEA. The CDR3 consists of 16 residues. The CDR3 here is CASSQGDSPSTDTQYF. The CDR3 bases are TGTGCCAGCAGCCAGGGTGACTCACCAAGCACAGATACGCAGTATTTT.

The chain joins TRBV5-1 to TRBJ1-2; a possible D gene is TRBD1 (5 bases). Trimming shortened V by 0 bases and J by 8 bases, and 14 bases separated the two germline ends. The CDR3 is 14 residues long. CDR1 and CDR2 (germline): SGHRS, YFSETQ. DNA of the CDR3: TGCGCCAGCAGCTTGGCGGCGCAGGGCATCGGCTACACCTTC. It yields the protein CASSLAAQGIGYTF.

This chain connects TRBV5-6 to TRBJ2-1; no clear D. The CDR3 loop spans 14 amino acids. Trimming shortened V by 1 base and J by 5 bases, and 10 bases separated the two germline ends. Looked up from germline, CDR1 is SGHDT and CDR2 is YYEEEE. This CDR3 is CASSLRGTHNEQFF. The CDR3 DNA reads TGTGCCAGCAGCTTGAGAGGAACCCACAATGAGCAGTTCTTC.

CDR3 sequence reads: CASRLADSYNSPLHF. CDR3 nucleotide sequence: TGTGCCAGCAGGTTGGCGGACTCCTATAATTCACCCCTCCACTTT. V gene TRBV7-2 combines with J gene TRBJ1-6; no clear D. Trimming pared 6 bases from V and 0 bases from J, leaving 9 bases between. The length of the CDR3 is 15 residues. In germline, CDR1 is SGHTA, CDR2 FQGNSA.

The J gene is TRBJ2-1, the V gene TRBV28, with 11 bases fitting TRBD1. J gave up 6 bases and V 6 bases, and 7 bases lay outside the gene matches. The CDR3 sequence is 15 residues long. Germline loops: CDR1 MDHEN, CDR2 SYDVKM. This CDR3 is CASSTPGQGVNEQFF. The CDR3, as DNA: TGTGCCAGCAGCACACCGGGACAGGGGGTCAATGAGCAGTTCTTC.

The V and J genes are TRBV27 and TRBJ2-1; 11 bases fit TRBD2. The junction had 9 bases not matched to a gene; V was cut back by 5 bases and J by 6 bases. CDR3 length: 16 residues. The germline CDR1 and CDR2 sequences are MNHEY and SMNVEV (reference sequence). CDR3 in amino acids: CASSQMLAGGTNEQFF. The CDR3 nucleotides are TGTGCCAGCAGTCAAATGCTAGCGGGGGGCACCAATGAGCAGTTCTTC.

The CDR3 is CASRSGDRGQYF. CDR3 sequence (DNA): TGTGCCAGCAGATCGGGGGACAGGGGGCAGTACTTC. The chain uses TRBV6-1 and TRBJ2-7; 10 bases are a match to TRBD1. The CDR3 has 12 amino acids. V gave up 6 bases and J gave up 9 bases; unmatched junction bases: 5. The germline CDR1 and CDR2 sequences are MNHNS and SASEGT.

The chain has TRBV29-1 and TRBJ1-4; D call uncertain. V was pared by 4 bases and J by 14 bases, with 8 bases between. This CDR3 spans 9 amino acids. The germline V gene has CDR1 SQVTM and CDR2 ANQGSEA. CDR3 sequence reads: CSVGGSLFF. The CDR3 DNA reads as TGCAGCGTTGGGGGTTCTCTGTTTTTT.

The genes are TRBV4-3 and TRBJ2-3, with no clear D. There are 16 residues in the CDR3. Germline V lookup: CDR1 LGHNA, CDR2 YSLEER. V lost 3 bases, J lost 2 bases, and 15 bases lay in between. The CDR3 spells CASSHLTSTHTDTQYF. The CDR3 bases are TGCGCCAGCAGCCATCTCACTTCCACACACACAGATACGCAGTATTTT.

V gene TRBV5-1 combines with J gene TRBJ1-1; tentative D call: TRBD1 (5 bases). Germline V gene data show CDR1 as SGHRS and CDR2 as YFSETQ. The CDR3 is 14 amino acids. Trimming took 4 bases from V and 1 from J, leaving 11 bases between them. Here the CDR3 reads CASSRDGQNTEAFF. The CDR3 DNA reads as TGCGCCAGCAGCCGGGACGGGCAGAACACTGAAGCTTTCTTT.